One sample yielded the 27 T cell receptor beta chains listed below, sequenced in a study of blood T cell repertoires in COVID-19. The method was immunoSEQ multiplex PCR; TCRdb's version includes in-frame clones alone and lacks a portion of them. The sample carries about 50,000 clones, approximately 87% recorded once. The sequenced material came from peripheral blood. Source of these receptors: a woman between 55 and 75 years old with acute or convalescent COVID-19.

The chain is built from TRBV7-6 and TRBJ1-2; D is unclear. V was trimmed by 2 bases and J by 0 bases, leaving 10 bases between them. This CDR3 is built from 15 residues. From germline, CDR1 is SGHVS and CDR2 FNYEAQ. This CDR3 is CASSLTPYSNYGYTF. The CDR3 DNA follows: TGTGCCAGCAGCTTAACCCCTTACTCTAACTATGGCTACACCTTC.

This clone was seen just once. The gene calls are TRBV30 and TRBJ1-4; D unclear. The CDR3 has 12 residues. Germline V gene sequence: CDR1 GTSNPN, CDR2 SVGIG (reference sequence). V shed 3 bases and J shed 13 bases, with 15 bases lying between them. Written as DNA, the CDR3 is TGTGCCTGGAGCGGGTCAAATGGGTTACTGTTTTTT. Its translation is CAWSGSNGLLFF.

The chain links TRBV28 to TRBJ2-7; 9 bases fit TRBD2. The CDR3 contains 15 residues. The ends lost 2 bases at V and 7 bases at J; junction bases unmatched: 9. In germline, CDR1 is MDHEN, CDR2 SYDVKM. CDR3 DNA: TGTGCCAGCAGTTTACGCGGGGGGGTCCCCTTGGAGCAGTACTTC. Amino acid sequence: CASSLRGGVPLEQYF.

The chain couples TRBV2 to TRBJ1-5; D is possibly TRBD1 (6 bases). Germline CDR1 and CDR2: SNHLY and FYNNEI. The CDR3 runs 14 residues. V gave up 3 bases and J gave up 4 bases, with 10 bases separating them. CDR3 in amino acids: CASSEIQGNQPQHF. CDR3 coding DNA: TGTGCCAGCAGTGAGATCCAGGGGAATCAGCCCCAGCATTTT.

The chain joins TRBV5-5 to TRBJ2-5; 7 bases agree with TRBD2. The junction had 4 bases not matched to a gene; V was cut back by 1 base and J by 4 bases. From germline, CDR1 is SGHKS and CDR2 YYEKEE (reference sequence). This CDR3 comprises 14 residues. Here the CDR3 DNA reads TGTGCCAGCAGCTTGACTGTAGCGGGAGAGACCCAGTACTTC. It translates to CASSLTVAGETQYF.

J is TRBJ2-7 and V is TRBV7-8; D perhaps matches TRBD2 (5 bases). The CDR3 covers 14 residues. V was clipped by 5 bases and J by 7 bases, with 18 bases between them. From germline, CDR1 is SGHVS and CDR2 FQNEAQ. The CDR3 is CASSSLFDRGEQYF. The DNA of the CDR3 is TGTGCCAGCAGCAGCCTATTTGACCGGGGTGAGCAGTACTTC.

This clone was detected a few times. V usage is TRBV6-5 and J usage is TRBJ2-1, with 7 positions matching TRBD2. Trimming at V came to 7 bases and at J to 2 bases, leaving 5 bases not matched to a gene. The CDR3 is 14 amino acids. Germline V gene lookup returns CDR1 MNHEY and CDR2 SVGAGI. Here the CDR3 reads CASKREATYNEQFF. The CDR3 DNA reads TGTGCCAGCAAGCGGGAAGCCACCTACAATGAGCAGTTCTTC.

In its sample, this clone was seen once. CDR3 protein: CASSLARAGELFF. The CDR3 DNA sequence: TGCGCCAGCAGCTTGGCCAGGGCCGGGGAGCTGTTTTTT. This rearrangement joins TRBV5-1 to TRBJ2-2, with D possibly TRBD1 on 5 matching bases. Trimming took off 0 bases at V and 6 bases at J, with 6 bases between the two ends. This CDR3 comprises 13 residues. The germline gives CDR1 SGHRS, CDR2 YFSETQ.

V and J are TRBV19 and TRBJ1-2; 10 bases match TRBD1. The CDR3 is made up of 18 amino acids. CDR1 is LNHDA, CDR2 SQIVND, per germline (reference sequence). With 6 bases clipped from V and 1 base from J, the junction kept 14 bases outside the gene matches. The CDR3 DNA follows: TGTGCCAGTAGCCCAGGGCGACAGGGGGCGTTATTTAACTATGGCTACACCTTC. This gives the protein CASSPGRQGALFNYGYTF.

The chain joins TRBV7-6 to TRBJ2-2; D is possibly TRBD2 (6 bases). This CDR3 contains 17 residues. Germline loops: CDR1 SGHVS, CDR2 FNYEAQ. Trimming took 4 bases from V and 1 from J, leaving 16 bases between them. CDR3 nucleotide sequence: TGTGCCAGCAGCTCCGAGAGGAGCGGGTGGAACACCGGGGAGCTGTTTTTT. Translated: CASSSERSGWNTGELFF.

The chain couples TRBV30 to TRBJ2-7, with a weak D call TRBD1 (6 bases). V lost 5 bases and J lost 4, with 18 bases in between. This CDR3 has 14 residues. From germline, CDR1 is GTSNPN and CDR2 SVGIG (reference sequence). The CDR3 protein is CAWAIPAGVYEQYF. CDR3 sequence (DNA): TGTGCCTGGGCCATCCCGGCAGGGGTGTACGAGCAGTACTTC. The whole variable domain, remainder taken from reference TRBV30 and TRBJ2-7, is SQTIHQWPATLVQPVGSPLSLECTVEGTSNPNLYWYRQAAGRGLQLLFYSVGIGQISSEVPQNLSASRPQDRQFILSSKKLLLSDSGFYLCAWAIPAGVYEQYFGPGTRLTVT.

The V call is TRBV5-5, the J call TRBJ2-2, with 11 positions matching TRBD1. The J segment lost 7 bases and the V segment lost 3 bases, leaving 11 bases of the junction unmatched. The CDR3 is 17 residues long. Germline assignment: CDR1 SGHKS and CDR2 YYEKEE (reference sequence). CDR3 loop: CASSSTGTGGLGGELFF. The CDR3 DNA reads TGTGCCAGCAGCTCCACCGGGACAGGGGGGTTGGGCGGGGAGCTGTTTTTT.

This chain connects TRBV3-1 (or the pseudogene TRBV3-2) to TRBJ1-1; 8 nucleotides line up with TRBD1. CDR1 and CDR2 from the germline V gene are LGHDT and YNNKEL (reference sequence). V gave up 6 bases and J gave up 0 bases; unmatched junction bases: 6. The CDR3 consists of 15 residues. The CDR3 region has the DNA TGTGCCAGCAGGAGATCGGGACAGGTGAACACTGAAGCTTTCTTT. Protein product: CASRRSGQVNTEAFF.

The chain joins TRBV7-2 to TRBJ1-2; D is undetermined. The V gene's germline CDR1 is SGHTA and CDR2 FQGNSA. The CDR3 length is 12 residues. The V end lost 4 bases, the J end lost 4 bases, and 7 bases lay between the germline ends. CDR3 sequence: CASSSNTYGYTF. The CDR3 bases are TGTGCCAGCAGCTCCAACACCTATGGCTACACCTTC.

This chain links TRBV4-2 with TRBJ2-5; D unclear. CDR1 and CDR2 from the germline V gene are LGHNA and YNFKEQ. V was cut by 0 bases and J by 7 bases, with 9 bases left in between. CDR3 size: 13 residues. CDR3 loop: CASSQDISGTQYF. CDR3 DNA: TGTGCCAGCAGCCAAGACATATCGGGGACCCAGTACTTC.

The chain recombines TRBV5-6 with TRBJ1-1; 7 bases agree with TRBD1. The CDR3 runs to 14 residues. Trimming cost V 4 bases and J 5 bases; bases outside gene matches: 8. Germline lookup yields CDR1 SGHDT and CDR2 YYEEEE. The CDR3 bases are TGTGCCAGCAGCCGAAAGGGGGCGAGTACTGAAGCTTTCTTT. This codes for CASSRKGASTEAFF.

V and J are TRBV9 and TRBJ2-5, with D perhaps TRBD2 (5 bases). This CDR3 comprises 17 residues. Trimming pared 3 bases from V and 1 base from J, leaving 19 bases between. CDR1 and CDR2 from the germline V gene are SGDLS and YYNGEE. This CDR3 reads CASSAFPSVAPQETQYF. The CDR3 DNA follows: TGTGCCAGCAGCGCCTTCCCCTCAGTAGCGCCCCAAGAGACCCAGTACTTC.

The CDR3 is CASSLSVRNTGELFF. For the CDR3, the DNA is TGTGCCAGCAGCTTGAGCGTGAGGAACACCGGGGAGCTGTTTTTT. The rearrangement joins TRBV5-8 to TRBJ2-2; no clear D. The CDR3 sequence is 15 residues long. CDR1 is SGHTS and CDR2 is YDEGEE in the germline V gene. Trimming removed 1 base from V and 1 base from J, with 8 bases in between.

V gene TRBV5-4 combines with J gene TRBJ2-3; D uncertain. Trimming removed 0 bases at V and 6 bases at J, with 11 bases between. This CDR3 is 14 amino acids long. Germline CDR1 and CDR2: SGHNT and YYREEE (reference sequence). CDR3 nucleotides: TGTGCCAGCAGCTTGGACCTTACTACGGATACGCAGTATTTT. Protein: CASSLDLTTDTQYF.

The gene calls are TRBV12-3 or TRBV12-4 and TRBJ2-7; D unclear. Trimming cost V 2 bases and J 4 bases, with 6 bases left between them. The CDR3 has 12 residues. As DNA, the CDR3 is TGTGCCAGCAGTTTAATTCGTTACGAGCAGTACTTC. It encodes CASSLIRYEQYF.

The chain employs TRBV6-5 and TRBJ1-2; 9 nucleotides match TRBD1. Trimming at V came to 10 bases and at J to 7 bases, leaving 16 bases not matched to a gene. The germline CDR1 and CDR2 sequences are MNHEY and SVGAGI. This CDR3 has 15 residues. The CDR3 sequence is CANWDRALSAFGYTF. The CDR3 nucleotides are TGTGCCAATTGGGACAGGGCCCTATCGGCGTTTGGCTACACCTTC.

This clone was counted once. This chain links TRBV6-5 with TRBJ2-6; D unresolved. Per the germline V gene, CDR1 is MNHEY and CDR2 is SVGAGI. There are 15 residues in the CDR3. V shed 0 bases and J shed 5 bases, with 8 bases lying between them. The CDR3 here is CASSYSPPRANVLTF. The CDR3 DNA is TGTGCCAGCAGTTACTCCCCCCCTAGGGCCAACGTCCTGACTTTC.

The chain recombines TRBV2 with TRBJ2-1, with TRBD2 matching over 10 bases. This CDR3 spans 16 amino acids. Germline V CDR1 and CDR2: SNHLY, FYNNEI. J lost 4 bases, V lost 4 bases, and 7 bases had no gene match. This CDR3 is CASSAQLAGLYNEQFF. In DNA form, the CDR3 reads TGTGCCAGCAGTGCCCAACTAGCGGGGTTATACAATGAGCAGTTCTTC. Looking up the rest from reference TRBV2 and TRBJ2-1 gives the full variable domain: EPEVTQTPSHQVTQMGQEVILRCVPISNHLYFYWYRQILGQKVEFLVSFYNNEISEKSEIFDDQFSVERPDGSNFTLKIRSTKLEDSAMYFCASSAQLAGLYNEQFFGPGTRLTVL.

The rearrangement joins TRBV6-5 to TRBJ2-7, with 7 bases lining up with TRBD1. Per germline, CDR1 MNHEY and CDR2 SVGAGI. Germline trimming cut 6 bases from V and 1 base from J; bases unmatched to any gene: 6. This CDR3 has 14 residues. CDR3 bases: TGTGCCAGCAGAAAGGGGACAGCTTCCTACGAGCAGTACTTC. This sequence encodes CASRKGTASYEQYF.

This rearrangement joins TRBV7-3 to TRBJ2-1; D may be TRBD2 (6 bases). Germline values: CDR1 SGHTA, CDR2 FQGTGA. The CDR3 contains 13 residues. V lost 5 bases to trimming and J lost 3 bases, with 8 bases between them. CDR3 amino acids: CASSPGGYNEQFF. The CDR3 region has the DNA TGTGCCAGCAGCCCCGGGGGCTACAATGAGCAGTTCTTC.

V gene TRBV12-3 or TRBV12-4 combines with J gene TRBJ1-2; D ambiguous. The V end was cut by 5 bases, the J end by 7 bases, with 14 bases between. The CDR3 covers 13 residues. CDR3 residues: CASSLPGFGGYTF. The CDR3 DNA reads TGTGCCAGCAGTCTACCAGGTTTCGGTGGCTACACCTTC.

The chain employs TRBV2 and TRBJ1-2; tentative D call: TRBD1 (5 bases). CDR3 length: 18 residues. Germline loops: CDR1 SNHLY, CDR2 FYNNEI. V dropped 7 bases and J dropped 6 bases, with 30 bases sitting between them. The CDR3 loop is CASTLINQRAVPGDGYTF. CDR3 sequence (DNA): TGTGCCAGCACCCTAATTAATCAGAGGGCAGTGCCGGGGGATGGCTACACCTTC.